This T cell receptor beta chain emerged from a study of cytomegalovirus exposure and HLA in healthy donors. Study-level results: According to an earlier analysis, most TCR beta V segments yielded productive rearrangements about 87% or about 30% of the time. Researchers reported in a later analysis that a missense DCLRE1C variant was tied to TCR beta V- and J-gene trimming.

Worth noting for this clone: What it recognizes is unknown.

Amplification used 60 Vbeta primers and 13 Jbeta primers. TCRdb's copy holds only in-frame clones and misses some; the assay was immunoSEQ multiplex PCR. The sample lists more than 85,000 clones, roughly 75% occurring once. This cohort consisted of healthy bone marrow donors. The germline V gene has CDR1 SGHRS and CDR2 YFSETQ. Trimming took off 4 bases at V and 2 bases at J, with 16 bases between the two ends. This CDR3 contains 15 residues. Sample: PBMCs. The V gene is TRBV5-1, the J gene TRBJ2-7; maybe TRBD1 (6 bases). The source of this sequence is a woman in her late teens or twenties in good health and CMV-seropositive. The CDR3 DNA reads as TGCGCCAGCAGCGACCGTACAGGGTTAACCTACGAGCAGTACTTC. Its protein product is CASSDRTGLTYEQYF.